This TCR beta chain was identified during a study of blood T cell repertoires in COVID-19. Across the study: Samples of COVID-19 (acute and convalescent) were obtained from the United States, Italy and Spain. From T cells, B-cell-depleted T cells, or PBMCs came the material, which was cDNA or gDNA.

The CDR3 extends over 14 amino acids. V lost 1 base, J lost 4 bases, and 2 bases stayed unmatched. In germline, CDR1 is SEHNR, CDR2 FQNEAQ (reference sequence). As originally analysed: Using reference gene primer amplification, nucleated cell counts were estimated. Clones were sequenced by immunoSEQ multiplex PCR, and TCRdb holds only the in-frame ones, with some missing. V, J and clone size are those of that table, while D and trimming were read from the DNA. The table has about 100,000 clones, 70% to 90% seen once. The chain joins TRBV7-9 to TRBJ1-2, with 8 bases aligning to TRBD1. The sequence came from a human donor in a cohort sampled during active COVID-19. What was sequenced was peripheral blood. The CDR3 loop is CASSLGQGLYGYTF. The CDR3 DNA sequence: TGTGCCAGCAGCTTAGGACAGGGGCTCTATGGCTACACCTTC.